This T cell receptor (beta chain) was observed in a study of blood T cell repertoires in COVID-19. About the study: Collection of acute and convalescent COVID-19 samples took place in the United States, Italy and Spain.

Germline V gives CDR1 SGHVS, CDR2 FQNEAQ. This CDR3 is 13 amino acids long. V lost 2 bases and J lost 5, with 9 bases in between. In the authors' methods: Counts of nucleated cells, estimated from reference gene primer amplification, were obtained. Sequencing used immunoSEQ multiplex PCR; TCRdb keeps in-frame clones, though not all of them. For V, J and clone size, that table is used; D and trimming come from the DNA. The table has 250,000 to 350,000 clones, about 90% seen once. The V and J genes are TRBV7-8 and TRBJ1-1; possibly TRBD1 for D (5 bases). Sequencing used peripheral blood. The TCR sequence derives from a woman aged 45-60 years who had recovered from COVID-19. CDR3 sequence: CASSLPGLTEAFF. CDR3 DNA sequence: TGTGCCAGCAGCTTACCAGGGTTGACTGAAGCTTTCTTT.